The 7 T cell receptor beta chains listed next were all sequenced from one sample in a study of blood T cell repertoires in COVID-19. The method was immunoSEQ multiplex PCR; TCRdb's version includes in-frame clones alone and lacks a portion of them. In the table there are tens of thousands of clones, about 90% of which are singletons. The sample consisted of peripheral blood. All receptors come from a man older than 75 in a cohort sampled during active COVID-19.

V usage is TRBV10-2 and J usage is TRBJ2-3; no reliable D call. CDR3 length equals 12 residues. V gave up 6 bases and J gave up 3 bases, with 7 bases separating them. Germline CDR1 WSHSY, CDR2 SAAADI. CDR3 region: CASRPGTDTQYF. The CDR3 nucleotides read TGCGCCAGCAGGCCCGGTACAGATACGCAGTATTTT.

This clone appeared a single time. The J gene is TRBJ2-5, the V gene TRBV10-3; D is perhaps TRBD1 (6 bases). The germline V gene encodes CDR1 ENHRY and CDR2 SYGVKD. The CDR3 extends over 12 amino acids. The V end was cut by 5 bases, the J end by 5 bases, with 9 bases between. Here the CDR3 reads CAISPGVETQYF. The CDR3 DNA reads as TGTGCCATCAGTCCAGGGGTGGAGACCCAGTACTTC.

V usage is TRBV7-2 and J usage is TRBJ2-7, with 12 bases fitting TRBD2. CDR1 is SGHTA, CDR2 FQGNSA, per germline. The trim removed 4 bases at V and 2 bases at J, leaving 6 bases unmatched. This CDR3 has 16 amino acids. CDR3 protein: CASSSLAGGRPYEQYF. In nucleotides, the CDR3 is TGTGCCAGCAGCTCACTAGCGGGGGGCCGTCCCTACGAGCAGTACTTC.

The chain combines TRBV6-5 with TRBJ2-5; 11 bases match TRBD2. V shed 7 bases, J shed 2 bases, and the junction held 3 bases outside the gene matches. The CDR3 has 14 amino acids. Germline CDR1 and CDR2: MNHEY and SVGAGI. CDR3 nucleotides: TGTGCCAGCACGGCTAGCGGGGGGCAAGAGACCCAGTACTTC. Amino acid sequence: CASTASGGQETQYF.

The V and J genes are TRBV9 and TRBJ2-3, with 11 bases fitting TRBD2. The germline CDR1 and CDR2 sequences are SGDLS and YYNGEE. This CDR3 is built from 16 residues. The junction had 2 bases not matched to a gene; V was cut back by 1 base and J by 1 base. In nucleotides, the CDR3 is TGTGCCAGCAGCGTAACTAGCGGGGGTCGCACAGATACGCAGTATTTT. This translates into CASSVTSGGRTDTQYF.

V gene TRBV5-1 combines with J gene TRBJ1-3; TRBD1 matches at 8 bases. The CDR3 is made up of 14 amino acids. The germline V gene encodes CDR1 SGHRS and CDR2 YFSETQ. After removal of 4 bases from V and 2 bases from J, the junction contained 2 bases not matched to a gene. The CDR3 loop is CASSPGQAGNTIYF. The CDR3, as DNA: TGCGCCAGCAGCCCGGGACAGGCTGGAAACACCATATATTTT. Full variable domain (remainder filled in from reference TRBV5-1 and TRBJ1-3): KAGVTQTPRYLIKTRGQQVTLSCSPISGHRSVSWYQQTPGQGLQFLFEYFSETQRNKGNFPGRFSGRQFSNSRSEMNVSTLELGDSALYLCASSPGQAGNTIYFGEGSWLTVV.

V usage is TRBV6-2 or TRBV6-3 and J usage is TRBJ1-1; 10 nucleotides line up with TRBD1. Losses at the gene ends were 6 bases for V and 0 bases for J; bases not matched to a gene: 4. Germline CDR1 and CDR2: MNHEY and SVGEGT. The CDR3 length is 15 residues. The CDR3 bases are TGTGCCAGCAGCAGGGGACAGGGGTTGAACACTGAAGCTTTCTTT. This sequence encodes CASSRGQGLNTEAFF.